Below, 6 T cell receptor beta chains from the same sample are listed, as sequenced in a study of T cells in Graves' hyperthyroidism and ophthalmopathy. Amplified TCR beta CDR3 regions came from RNA transcripts. HTBI primers were the set used in a first-round RT-PCR of the TCR CDR3. A single record per CDR3 protein comes from TCRdb applying MiXCR to the multiplex PCR reads. Here the sample spans approximately 320,000 distinct CDR3 sequences, approximately 15% being singletons. Sequenced input: blood. The receptor set was obtained from a man aged 25 to 40 with Graves' hyperthyroidism.

This clonotype was seen repeatedly, ten times or more. The chain carries TRBV10-3 and TRBJ2-1; TRBD1 agrees at 7 bases. The CDR3 totals 15 residues. Germline CDR1 reads ENHRY; CDR2 reads SYGVKD. With V trimmed by 5 bases and J by 0 bases, 4 bases remained unmatched. CDR3 in DNA: TGTGCCATCAGTACAGGGGCCAGCTCCTACAATGAGCAGTTCTTC. Protein product: CAISTGASSYNEQFF.

This clonotype was seen ten or more times. V gene TRBV20-1 combines with J gene TRBJ1-1; 10 bases are shared with TRBD1. The germline V gene has CDR1 DFQATT and CDR2 SNEGSKA (reference sequence). The CDR3 runs to 15 residues. The V segment lost 1 base and the J segment 3 bases; nucleotides outside the gene matches: 5. As DNA, the CDR3 is TGCAGTGCTAGAGGGACCGGGACAGGGGACACTGAAGCTTTCTTT. Protein: CSARGTGTGDTEAFF.

This clonotype occurred once. V usage is TRBV7-9 and J usage is TRBJ2-7; D is possibly TRBD2 (5 bases). The germline V and J ends were trimmed by 11 bases and 5 bases, with 16 bases remaining between them. The germline V gene has CDR1 SEHNR and CDR2 FQNEAQ (reference sequence). This CDR3 region has 12 residues. The CDR3: CALGDSSHEQYF. CDR3 nucleotides: TGTGCCTTGGGAGACTCCAGCCACGAGCAGTACTTC. The full variable domain, with the rest looked up from reference TRBV7-9 and TRBJ2-7, is DTGVSQNPRHKITKRGQNVTFRCDPISEHNRLYWYRQTLGQGPEFLTYFQNEAQLEKSRLLSDRFSAERPKGSFSTLEIQRTEQGDSAMYLCALGDSSHEQYFGPGTRLTVT.

This clonotype was recorded many times. The rearrangement joins TRBV5-1 to TRBJ2-2; D gene unclear. Germline lookup yields CDR1 SGHRS and CDR2 YFSETQ. Trimming removed 1 base from V and 5 bases from J, with 6 bases in between. The CDR3 is 13 amino acids. CDR3 nucleotides: TGCGCCAGCAGCTTGTACGGGACCGGGGAGCTGTTTTTT. It yields the protein CASSLYGTGELFF.

The rearrangement joins TRBV9 to TRBJ2-5, with 13 positions matching TRBD2. Germline lookup yields CDR1 SGDLS and CDR2 YYNGEE. This CDR3 is built from 15 residues. Trimming took 3 bases from V and 7 from J; bases not matched to a gene: 6. CDR3 in amino acids: CASSEGLAGWGTQYF. The CDR3 nucleotides are TGTGCCAGCAGCGAGGGACTAGCGGGATGGGGGACCCAGTACTTC.

This clonotype was observed a few times. The V call is TRBV24-1, the J call TRBJ2-3; D is possibly TRBD2 (6 bases). CDR3 length equals 10 residues. Trimming left V 9 bases short and J 6 bases short, with 6 bases between. CDR1 KGHDR and CDR2 SFDVKD come from the germline V gene. The CDR3 DNA follows: TGTGCCACCGGGGGGGATACGCAGTATTTT. Translation gives CATGGDTQYF.